Included here is one TCR beta chain sequence, with context. What this receptor recognizes is not known. The record has no base qualities; no much larger clone is one base away. Libraries were constructed by the immunoSEQ multiplex PCR assay. The published analysis was carried out like this. During preprocessing, nonproductive sequences were removed, along with CDR3s that did not begin with C, did not end with F or W, or were shorter than 7 amino acids. Antigen-specific clonotypes were called with the MANAFEST web app, based on expansion relative to reference and other culture wells. A clone was considered positive if the clone showed significant expansion compared with the reference culture in 2 of 3 replicate wells at an FDR below 0.05. To be called positive, a clone also had to show significant expansion compared with every other tandem well and an odds ratio greater than 5. CDR3 homology was measured as pairwise Levenshtein distance, computed with the stringdist R package after trimming three terminal residues from each end. As stored in TCRdb, this immuneACCESS dataset retains in-frame rearrangements with V and J assigned. A fraction of the clones does not appear; measured against another copy, unresolved V genes explain less than half of the discrepancy, and the remainder lacks a known reason. V and J calls and clone size are given by that table; D and trimming were obtained from the DNA. This sample comprises 25,000 to 35,000 clones, 76% of them detected only once. About 15% of the sample goes to the ten largest clones.

These data come from a study of CD4 T cells in relation to SARS-CoV-2 and coronaviruses (dated by TCRdb to about 2021). About the investigation overall: In the ViraFEST assay, PBMCs were cultured with antigen for about 11 days, after which TCR beta CDR3s were sequenced to identify clonal expansions specific to the antigen. At the level of individual TCR clonotypes, the study measured memory CD4+ T cell crossreactivity between SARS-CoV-2 spike protein and common cold coronavirus spike proteins. A different, Illumina-based TCR-beta assay was used to sequence expansion assays from other donors in the study. Samples from a few pre-COVID donors and the naive versus memory experiments were sequenced with the Adaptive Biotechnologies TCR-sequencing kit; other data were Illumina-based. Using patient-derived lymphoblastoid cell lines, the shared crossreactive spike epitopes were mapped to their HLA restriction. An HIV-1 Nef peptide pool or a culture without peptide was used as the negative reference condition.

Results and caveats for the whole study, not just this receptor: Small numbers of patients and of tested TCRs limited the study. No donor contributed both pre-pandemic and post-infection samples, which limited tracing the source of pre-existing responses. Crossreactive clones showed significantly weaker SARS-CoV-2-driven expansion than monoreactive clones, consistent with antigenic imprinting. Memory CD4+ clonotypes crossrecognizing SARS-CoV-2 and at least one common cold coronavirus spike were found in about 61% of donors. Crossreactivity analysis centred on spike protein, so crossreactivity against other viral proteins was not assessed.

CD4+ T cells from unexposed donors were collected before the COVID-19 pandemic (2011-2018). Following 10 days of culture, the EasySep CD4+ T cell isolation kit was used to isolate CD4+ T cells. As cell numbers permitted, CD4+ T cells from unexposed donors were tested for reactivity to SARS-CoV-2 S and N and to four common cold coronavirus spike pools. Each well held a few million PBMCs cultured in IMDM containing approximately 4.7% human AB serum and approximately 9.3 IU/ml IL-2. Half of the culture medium was replaced with fresh IL-2-containing medium on days 3 and 7. In general, triplicate replicate wells were used for every peptide culture condition. Leukapheresis product for the unexposed donors was purchased commercially. Ficoll-Paque PLUS gradient centrifugation was used to isolate PBMCs from either whole blood or leukapheresis product. PBMCs were either cryopreserved at -140°C or used fresh in the expansion assay. The QIAamp Micro DNA Kit was used to extract genomic DNA from the CD4+ T cells.

Trimming takes 3 bases from V and 4 bases from J, and the germline ends sit 9 bases apart. The germline V gene supplies CDR1 MGHDK and CDR2 SYGVNS. The CDR3, from cysteine to phenylalanine, totals 14 residues. Only the CDR3 portion is preserved as DNA: 42 bases, with reading frame beginning at the first base. This receptor chain uses TRBV25-1 and TRBJ1-4; TRBD1 is a possible D gene, resting on 5 matching bases. The clonotype comes from a human donor in good health. Sequencing input: CD4+ T cells from PBMCs, cultured in vitro. DNA sequence: TGTGCCAGCAGTGATTGGGGGGGTAATGAAAAACTGTTTTTT. This encodes CASSDWGGNEKLFF.